The subject of this entry is one T cell receptor (beta chain). Its antigen remains unknown. This table comes from immunoSEQ multiplex PCR, and its TCRdb copy is limited to in-frame clones, with some not included. The table has 1.5 million to 2.5 million clones, 85% to 95% seen once. CD45RO-negative cells were positively selected for CCR7, leaving out terminally differentiated effector memory CD45RA+ cells. Everyone who donated was a Caucasian adult who lived in Nashville, Tennessee. This entry is derived from a study of shared clonotypes between healthy human individuals. Regarding the study as a whole: Researchers found naive subsets generally carried larger estimated richness than memory subsets. Clonotypes which were not shared had lower generation probabilities than clonotypes that all four donors shared.

The sequenced sample was naive CD8+ T cells sorted from blood. This clonotype originated in a man younger than 35 in good health.

The CDR3 sequence: CASSHVGEQETQYF. The DNA of the CDR3 is TGCGCCAGCAGCCACGTTGGGGAGCAAGAGACCCAGTACTTC. This sequence joins TRBV4-1 and TRBJ2-5; D is perhaps TRBD2 (5 bases). CDR3 length equals 14 residues. Germline assignment: CDR1 MGHRA and CDR2 YSYEKL. Trimming shortened V by 3 bases and J by 2 bases, and 10 bases separated the two germline ends.